The 21 T cell receptor beta chains below all came from one sample that was sequenced in a study of tumor-infiltrating lymphocytes in primary liver carcinoma (dated by TCRdb to the late 2010s). TRIzol reagent was used to extract blood RNA from unsorted whole blood, while the DNeasy Blood & Tissue kit provided the germline DNA. Instrument used: Illumina HiSeq 2500. TCRbeta-specific cDNA was reverse-transcribed from roughly 500 ng total RNA using a constant-region primer and ProtoScript II reverse transcriptase. Three nested multiplex PCR rounds, following a slightly modified ARM-PCR procedure, were used to build the TCRbeta libraries. Multiplex TRBV1-TRBV30 forward primers and a Cbeta reverse primer were used in the first two PCR rounds, each of which was run for around 10 cycles. TCRdb trimmed public reads at Q25 via fastp, called clones via MiXCR and kept in-frame beta chains. CDR3 protein duplicates are merged, each entry listing the most common genes and DNA. Present in this sample are almost 200,000 distinct CDR3 sequences, roughly 61% of which were seen just once. Together, the top ten hold roughly 6.8% of the sample.

The sequencing input was peripheral blood. The origin of the receptors is a woman aged 60-70 years with primary liver carcinoma and hepatitis B virus infection.

In the case of this clonotype: A junction boundary mismatches the germline segment, possibly from a read error. This chain links TRBV28 with TRBJ2-1; D gene uncertain. Germline CDR1 MDHEN, CDR2 SYDVKM. The CDR3 runs to 18 residues. The CDR3 sequence is CVSSYLLLDTDTYNEQFF. In DNA, the CDR3 is TGTGTCAGCAGTTACCTTCTGCTCGACACCGATACATACAATGAGCAGTTCTTC.

The CDR3 sequence is CASRESDRLGNSPLHF. The CDR3 nucleotides read TGTGCCAGCAGAGAATCCGACAGGCTCGGAAATTCACCCCTCCACTTT. J is TRBJ1-6 and V is TRBV28; D possibly corresponds to TRBD1 (6 bases). Between the trimmed V and J ends, which lost 6 bases and 7 bases, there was a span of 19 bases. Germline CDR1 is MDHEN and CDR2 is SYDVKM. The CDR3 is 16 amino acids.

This clonotype was detected a few times. This chain uses TRBV6-1 with TRBJ1-5; D remains ambiguous. The CDR3 has 14 amino acids. Germline-derived CDR1 and CDR2 are MNHNS and SASEGT. V gave up 4 bases and J gave up 2 bases, with 9 bases separating them. CDR3 bases: TGTGCCAGCAGTGTCTTATCGGGCAATCAGCCCCAGCATTTT. This sequence encodes CASSVLSGNQPQHF.

Regarding this clonotype: This could be a read error, since a much larger clone is one nucleotide away. The J gene is TRBJ1-4, the V gene TRBV5-5; D gene unclear. There are 14 residues in the CDR3. Trimming pared 6 bases from V and 5 bases from J, leaving 14 bases between. Germline CDR1 is SGHKS and CDR2 is YYEKEE (reference sequence). The CDR3 sequence: CASNLGGLNEKLFF. CDR3 nucleotides: TGTGCCAGCAACTTAGGAGGGCTGAATGAAAAACTGTTTTTT.

Concerning this clonotype itself: Mismatch with germline at one junction end may stem from a read error. This rearrangement joins TRBV11-2 to TRBJ1-6; possibly TRBD1 for D (5 bases). This CDR3 is 13 amino acids long. Germline V gene data show CDR1 as SGHAT and CDR2 as FQNNGV. DNA of the CDR3: TGTGCCAGCAGCTTAGTCGGGGGTTCACCCCCCCGCTTT. Translated: CASSLVGGSPPRF.

Turning to this clonotype: A much larger clone differs by one base, so this may be a read error. The rearrangement uses TRBV12-3 or TRBV12-4 and TRBJ2-1, with D perhaps TRBD1 (5 bases). Trimming cost V 3 bases and J 0 bases, with 9 bases left between them. This CDR3 has 15 residues. The CDR3, as DNA: TGTGCCAGCAGTTTGGACATACGCTCCTACAATGAGCAGTTCTTC. It translates to CASSLDIRSYNEQFF.

Turning to this clonotype: One end of the junction is discordant with germline, which a read error may explain. J is TRBJ2-2 and V is TRBV28; D is unresolved. Germline-derived CDR1 and CDR2 are MDHEN and SYDVKM. The CDR3 runs 14 residues. CDR3 loop: CASSLGSNTRELFF. Here the CDR3 DNA reads TGTGCCAGCAGCCTGGGGTCGAACACCAGGGAGCTGTTTTTT.

A single count supports this clonotype. A much more abundant neighbour one base away suggests this may be a read error. The rearrangement uses TRBV7-9 and TRBJ2-5; tentatively, D is TRBD2 (6 bases). Germline values: CDR1 SEHNR, CDR2 FQNEAQ (reference sequence). The CDR3 totals 13 residues. The CDR3 region is CVSALSGQETQYF. In DNA form, the CDR3 reads TGTGTCAGCGCACTTAGCGGACAAGAGACCCAGTACTTC.

Points on this clonotype: Possible read error: a much larger clone is one base away. The chain couples TRBV6-1 to TRBJ1-1, with unresolved D. The V gene lost 2 bases and the J gene lost 1 base, with 8 bases spanning the gap. Germline V gene sequence: CDR1 MNHNS, CDR2 SASEGT. This CDR3 has 14 amino acids. CDR3: CASSESGRNTEAFF. CDR3 coding DNA: TGTGCCAGCAGTGAAAGCGGACGGAACACTGAAGCTTTCTTT.

In the case of this clonotype: With a much larger clone just one base away, this may be a read error. This rearrangement joins TRBV13 to TRBJ1-2; D unclear. This CDR3 is 15 amino acids long. Germline CDR1 PRHDT, CDR2 FYEKMQ (reference sequence). V shed 0 bases and J shed 8 bases, with 16 bases lying between them. This CDR3 is CASSLGAWADEGYTF. CDR3 in DNA: TGTGCCAGCAGCTTAGGTGCCTGGGCAGATGAAGGCTACACCTTC.

As regards this clonotype: Given a much more abundant clone one base away, this may be a read error. V gene TRBV6-1 combines with J gene TRBJ2-3, with unresolved D. Trimming removed 5 bases from V and 3 bases from J, with 12 bases in between. CDR3 length equals 14 residues. CDR1 is MNHNS, CDR2 SASEGT, per germline. The chain's CDR3 is CASSMSPTTDTQYF. The DNA of the CDR3 is TGTGCCAGCAGTATGAGTCCTACAACAGATACGCAGTATTTT.

This clonotype came up a few times. The rearrangement links TRBV1 to TRBJ2-2; TRBD2, the table's D call, was not compared with the DNA. TRBV1 is a known pseudogene. This CDR3 is 17 amino acids long. The CDR3 loop reads CTSSRYRTSGYTGELFF. CDR3 nucleotide sequence: TGCACCAGCAGCCGGTACAGGACTAGCGGATACACCGGGGAGCTGTTTTTT.

In regard to this clonotype: The CDR3 carries no conserved terminal phenylalanine or tryptophan, so it likely arises from a read error. The chain employs TRBV11-2 and TRBJ2-5; D is ambiguous. CDR1 is SGHAT and CDR2 is FQNNGV in the germline V gene. This CDR3 spans 15 amino acids. Trimming cost V 2 bases and J 4 bases, with 14 bases left between them. The CDR3 region is CASSLIRQIRETQYI. The CDR3 coding sequence is TGTGCCAGCAGCTTAATCCGGCAGATCCGAGAGACCCAGTACATC.

A note on this clonotype: This may be a read error, as it is one base from a much larger clone. The J gene is TRBJ2-5, the V gene TRBV12-1; the table's D call, TRBD2, was not checked against the DNA. TRBV12-1 is given as a pseudogene. The CDR3 sequence is 16 residues long. CDR3 protein: CASSFGLAGIRETQYF. DNA for the CDR3: TGTGCCAGCAGCTTTGGATTAGCGGGAATTAGGGAGACCCAGTACTTC.

In regard to this clonotype: Being one base from a much bigger clone, this may be a read error. V usage is TRBV12-5 and J usage is TRBJ2-7; TRBD1 matches 8 bases. The CDR3 loop spans 13 amino acids. The germline V gene encodes CDR1 LGHNT and CDR2 FRNRAP. The CDR3 DNA sequence: TGTGCTAGTGGTTTTGACAGGGGCTACGAGCAGCACTTC. Protein sequence: CASGFDRGYEQHF.

This chain uses TRBV11-2 with TRBJ1-2; D not certain. The germline CDR1 and CDR2 sequences are SGHAT and FQNNGV. The CDR3 totals 14 residues. Between the trimmed V and J ends, which lost 3 bases and 0 bases, there was a span of 8 bases. The DNA of the CDR3 is TGTGCCAGCAGCTTCCCCTGTCCTAACTATGGCTACACCTTC. Protein product: CASSFPCPNYGYTF.

For this clonotype: One end of the junction fails to match germline, which may point to a read error. The J gene is TRBJ2-2, the V gene TRBV11-1; D might be TRBD1 (6 bases). Germline V CDR1 and CDR2: SGHAT, FQDESV (reference sequence). The CDR3 extends over 14 amino acids. CDR3 sequence reads: CANSPFRDTEELFF. CDR3 in DNA: TGTGCCAACAGCCCATTTCGGGACACCGAGGAGCTGTTTTTT.

Comments on this clonotype: A much larger clone lies a single base off, so this may be a read error. The chain combines TRBV6-5 with TRBJ2-2; TRBD2 matches at 11 bases. The CDR3 is made up of 16 amino acids. Germline lookup yields CDR1 MNHEY and CDR2 SVGAGI. V lost 8 bases to trimming and J lost 2 bases; unmatched junction nucleotides: 7. CDR3 sequence: CASWGLAALNTGELFF. CDR3 coding DNA: TGTGCCAGCTGGGGACTAGCGGCCTTAAACACCGGGGAGCTGTTTTTT.

The V and J genes are TRBV11-3 and TRBJ2-5, with D perhaps matching TRBD1 (5 bases). The ends were cut back, 7 bases at V and 0 bases at J, with 12 bases in the middle. CDR3 length: 14 residues. Germline CDR1 reads SGHNT; CDR2 reads YENEEA. CDR3 nucleotides: TGTGCCAGCAAATTAGGGGCGTACCAAGAGACCCAGTACTTC. Its translation: CASKLGAYQETQYF.

This clonotype occurred once. The rearrangement joins TRBV11-2 to TRBJ2-7; a possible D gene is TRBD2 (6 bases). V was shortened by 2 bases and J by 7 bases, with 18 bases between the two germline ends. Looked up from germline, CDR1 is SGHAT and CDR2 is FQNNGV. This CDR3 has 15 amino acids. CDR3: CASSLRGGPAGEQYF. In DNA form, the CDR3 reads TGTGCCAGCAGCTTAAGAGGAGGGCCTGCGGGGGAGCAGTACTTC.

A remark on this clonotype: Lacking the conserved final phenylalanine or tryptophan, this CDR3 likely reflects a read error. J is TRBJ1-6 and V is TRBV29-1, with 8 nucleotides matching TRBD1. The CDR3 extends over 13 amino acids. CDR1 is SQVTM, CDR2 ANQGSEA, per germline. The CDR3 region is CSVGTGDKSPLHL. The CDR3 coding sequence is TGCAGCGTCGGGACAGGAGATAAGTCACCCCTCCACTTA.